This TCR beta chain derives from a study of cytomegalovirus exposure and HLA in healthy donors. Study-level background: HLA-typed donors were the source of about 85 million unique TCRs, which an early data release held.

The PCR made use of 60 Vbeta and 13 Jbeta primers. The authors' processing: A later analysis tallied some 84 million unique TCR beta chains, some 12 million of them shared. Profiled with immunoSEQ multiplex PCR; TCRdb holds only in-frame clones, not every one. Clone size and the V and J calls come from that table; the DNA yielded D and trimming. The sample has fewer than 250,000 clones, over 75% seen once. Study conclusions and caveats: Equally common other TCR beta chains were less clonally expanded than HLA-associated ones, a later analysis found. Most sequenced TCRs were rare (though some public TCRs occurred in many donors).

Germline CDR1 LNHDA, CDR2 SQIVND (reference sequence). The CDR3 sequence is 15 residues long. The junction had 6 bases not matched to a gene; V was cut back by 6 bases and J by 5 bases. The sample holds one count of this clone. Its antigen remains unidentified. The sample consisted of PBMCs. The sequence was obtained from a girl aged 2 to 9 in good health and CMV-seronegative. This chain links TRBV19 with TRBJ2-1; the match to TRBD2 covers 11 bases. The CDR3 loop reads CASRPLAGGNNEQFF. The CDR3 bases are TGTGCCAGTAGACCCCTAGCGGGGGGAAACAATGAGCAGTTCTTC.